These 14 T cell receptor beta chains share one sample of origin, sequenced in a study of CD8 T cells in ankylosing spondylitis. TCRdb analysed the 5' RACE reads with MiXCR anew, one entry per CDR3 protein. The table records 290,000 or so distinct CDR3 sequences, around 21% of them present only once. Sequenced: blood, either unsorted or a sorted T cell fraction (not recorded which). All receptors derive from a female donor with ankylosing spondylitis or in good health (not recorded which).

The genes are TRBV29-1 and TRBJ1-2; a possible D gene is TRBD1 (5 bases). Per the germline V gene, CDR1 is SQVTM and CDR2 is ANQGSEA. The CDR3 is made up of 13 amino acids. The V end was cut by 3 bases, the J end by 4 bases, with 12 bases between. The CDR3 region is CSVDAGRVYGYTF. CDR3 DNA sequence: TGCAGCGTTGACGCCGGCAGGGTCTATGGCTACACCTTC.

The chain joins TRBV6-2 or TRBV6-3 to TRBJ2-7, with 11 bases fitting TRBD2. V dropped 4 bases and J dropped 3; count of bases not matched to a gene: 5. The CDR3 is 15 amino acids. Germline assignment: CDR1 MNHEY and CDR2 SVGEGT. CDR3 residues: CASSSGLAANYEQYF. For the CDR3, the DNA is TGTGCCAGCAGTTCGGGACTAGCGGCTAACTACGAGCAGTACTTC.

This clonotype showed up just a few times. The CDR3 here is CASSRPLTPPTVGEQFF. In DNA, the CDR3 is TGTGCCAGCAGCCGCCCCCTGACTCCCCCAACGGTTGGTGAGCAGTTCTTC. The chain recombines TRBV7-7 with TRBJ2-1; D gene ambiguous. Germline-derived CDR1 and CDR2 are SSHAT and FNYEAQ (reference sequence). The V end was cut by 5 bases, the J end by 9 bases, with 26 bases between. The CDR3 length is 17 residues.

This clonotype was found a few times. V gene TRBV7-8 combines with J gene TRBJ2-1, with 10 bases fitting TRBD2. From germline, CDR1 is SGHVS and CDR2 FQNEAQ. Trimming at V came to 0 bases and at J to 7 bases, leaving 3 bases not matched to a gene. This CDR3 comprises 15 residues. The CDR3 DNA sequence: TGTGCCAGCAGCTTAGCTGCTAGCGGGAGTAATGAGCAGTTCTTC. Its translation is CASSLAASGSNEQFF.

This rearrangement joins TRBV21-1 to TRBJ1-5. TRBV21-1 constitutes a pseudogene. The CDR3 has 14 residues. For the CDR3, the DNA is TGTGCCAGCAGGGAAGGAGGGAGTAATCAGCCCCAGCATTTT. Residues: CASREGGSNQPQHF.

This clonotype has only a few counts. The chain is built from TRBV20-1 and TRBJ1-1; D not resolved. The CDR3 is made up of 11 amino acids. With 6 bases removed from V and 1 base from J, the gap between germline ends came to 6 bases. Germline CDR1 is DFQATT and CDR2 is SNEGSKA (reference sequence). CDR3 coding DNA: TGCAGTGCCCGGTGGAACACTGAAGCTTTCTTT. Translated, it gives CSARWNTEAFF.

The sample holds one count of this clonotype. The J gene is TRBJ2-7, the V gene TRBV7-9, with 10 bases identical to TRBD2. Germline loops: CDR1 SEHNR, CDR2 FQNEAQ (reference sequence). The ends lost 5 bases at V and 4 bases at J; junction bases unmatched: 8. This CDR3 has 15 residues. DNA for the CDR3: TGTGCCAGCAGCAGCGGGAGGGCCAAAGGATACGAGCAGTACTTC. It specifies CASSSGRAKGYEQYF.

This CDR3 reads CASRGRGNLREQYF. As DNA, the CDR3 is TGTGCCAGCAGGGGACGCGGGAACCTCCGCGAGCAGTACTTC. The chain recombines TRBV27 with TRBJ2-7; perhaps TRBD2 as D (6 bases). Trimming shortened V by 6 bases and J by 6 bases, and 18 bases separated the two germline ends. The CDR3 runs 14 residues. CDR1 MNHEY and CDR2 SMNVEV come from the germline V gene (reference sequence).

The V gene is TRBV12-3 or TRBV12-4, the J gene TRBJ2-7; D not resolved. The V end lost 3 bases, the J end lost 6 bases, and 15 bases lay between the germline ends. This CDR3 comprises 14 residues. The CDR3 bases are TGTGCCAGCAGTTTGGCTGGTGGATCGGGCGAGCAGTACTTC. Protein sequence: CASSLAGGSGEQYF.

The V gene is TRBV7-9, the J gene TRBJ2-7, with D possibly being TRBD2 (5 bases). The germline CDR1 and CDR2 sequences are SEHNR and FQNEAQ (reference sequence). The CDR3 extends over 12 amino acids. V shed 5 bases and J shed 4 bases, with 9 bases lying between them. CDR3 in DNA: TGTGCCAGCAGCCACGGACTTTACGAGCAGTACTTC. Amino acids: CASSHGLYEQYF.

The CDR3 nucleotides read TGCGCCAGCAGCATTTCTAGCGGGAGTATACAAGGGGAGCTGTTTTTT. This sequence encodes CASSISSGSIQGELFF. The rearrangement joins TRBV5-1 to TRBJ2-2; TRBD2 agrees at 10 bases. The trim removed 4 bases at V and 8 bases at J, leaving 11 bases unmatched. From germline, CDR1 is SGHRS and CDR2 YFSETQ. This CDR3 has 16 amino acids.

This clonotype has just a few counts. This sequence joins TRBV20-1 and TRBJ1-2, with D uncertain. Germline V lookup: CDR1 DFQATT, CDR2 SNEGSKA (reference sequence). CDR3 length: 12 amino acids. The ends were cut back, 3 bases at V and 4 bases at J, with 9 bases in the middle. The CDR3 protein is CSASEGTYGYTF. CDR3 DNA: TGCAGTGCTAGTGAGGGAACCTATGGCTACACCTTC.

This clonotype was counted ten times or more. V and J are TRBV29-1 and TRBJ2-7, with TRBD2 matching over 11 bases. This CDR3 spans 13 amino acids. V was pared by 5 bases and J by 3 bases, with 3 bases of the junction left unmatched. Germline V gene data show CDR1 as SQVTM and CDR2 as ANQGSEA. CDR3 loop: CSVSTSGGYEQYF. CDR3 DNA sequence: TGCAGCGTTTCAACTAGCGGGGGCTACGAGCAGTACTTC.

The V call is TRBV5-1, the J call TRBJ2-2; weak D call: TRBD2 (5 bases). The CDR3 spans 16 residues. The germline V and J ends were trimmed by 5 bases and 4 bases, with 18 bases remaining between them. CDR1 is SGHRS, CDR2 YFSETQ, per germline. The DNA of the CDR3 is TGCGCCAGCAGGCCGATCCCCGGGGATGGCACCGGGGAGCTGTTTTTT. Its protein is CASRPIPGDGTGELFF.